This entry lists 6 T cell receptor beta chains sequenced from one sample in a study of OX40 agonist ivuxolimab in advanced cancers. Repertoires were generated with immunoSEQ multiplex PCR, while TCRdb's copy carries only in-frame clones and drops some. The profile shows around 80,000 clones, roughly nine tenths of them singletons. The material was CD4+ or CD8+ T cells sorted from blood, obtained in a trial of the OX40 agonist ivuxolimab. These receptors all come from an adult with an advanced solid tumor such as melanoma, head and neck, liver or kidney cancer.

The gene calls are TRBV19 and TRBJ2-2; 7 nucleotides match TRBD1. This CDR3 region has 15 residues. The V gene end was trimmed by 7 bases and the J gene end by 0 bases; junction bases not matched to a gene: 5. The germline V gene encodes CDR1 LNHDA and CDR2 SQIVND (reference sequence). The CDR3 loop is CASNPGGPNTGELFF. DNA of the CDR3: TGTGCCAGTAATCCAGGGGGACCGAACACCGGGGAGCTGTTTTTT. The variable domain in full, completed from reference TRBV19 and TRBJ2-2, reads DGGITQSPKYLFRKEGQNVTLSCEQNLNHDAMYWYRQDPGQGLRLIYYSQIVNDFQKGDIAEGYSVSREKKESFPLTVTSAQKNPTAFYLCASNPGGPNTGELFFGEGSRLTVL.

The genes are TRBV19 and TRBJ2-1, with 10 bases aligning to TRBD1. CDR1 is LNHDA and CDR2 is SQIVND in the germline V gene (reference sequence). J lost 9 bases, V lost 7 bases, and 6 bases had no gene match. This CDR3 has 13 amino acids. CDR3 sequence reads: CASNGQGVIEQFF. The CDR3 coding sequence is TGTGCCAGTAACGGACAGGGGGTGATTGAGCAGTTCTTC. Supplemented by reference TRBV19 and TRBJ2-1, the full variable domain reads DGGITQSPKYLFRKEGQNVTLSCEQNLNHDAMYWYRQDPGQGLRLIYYSQIVNDFQKGDIAEGYSVSREKKESFPLTVTSAQKNPTAFYLCASNGQGVIEQFFGPGTRLTVL.

This chain links TRBV18 with TRBJ2-5, with 10 nucleotides matching TRBD1. The junction had 0 bases not matched to a gene; V was cut back by 2 bases and J by 3 bases. CDR3 size: 14 residues. Germline V gene lookup returns CDR1 KGHSH and CDR2 LQKENI. In DNA, the CDR3 is TGTGCCAGCTCACCAGGGACAGGGGAAGAGACCCAGTACTTC. Amino acid sequence: CASSPGTGEETQYF.

Only a few counts were recorded for this clone. J is TRBJ1-4 and V is TRBV15; D not resolved. V was pared by 5 bases and J by 7 bases, with 11 bases between. CDR1 and CDR2 from the germline V gene are LNHNV and YYDKDF (reference sequence). There are 13 residues in the CDR3. The CDR3 DNA is TGTGCCACCAGCGGACTAGCGGGTGAAAAACTGTTTTTT. It specifies CATSGLAGEKLFF.

The gene calls are TRBV27 and TRBJ1-1, with D perhaps TRBD1 (6 bases). Per germline, CDR1 MNHEY and CDR2 SMNVEV (reference sequence). V was clipped by 6 bases and J by 4 bases, with 12 bases between them. This CDR3 comprises 13 residues. The CDR3 loop is CASRVQGRTEAFF. CDR3 in DNA: TGTGCCAGCAGGGTACAGGGCCGCACTGAAGCTTTCTTT.

This chain links TRBV18 with TRBJ2-2; D gene uncertain. The CDR3 has 14 residues. Germline CDR1 reads KGHSH; CDR2 reads LQKENI. Trimming shortened V by 0 bases and J by 1 base, and 3 bases separated the two germline ends. CDR3 residues: CASSPPGNTGELFF. CDR3 bases: TGTGCCAGCTCACCACCGGGGAACACCGGGGAGCTGTTTTTT.